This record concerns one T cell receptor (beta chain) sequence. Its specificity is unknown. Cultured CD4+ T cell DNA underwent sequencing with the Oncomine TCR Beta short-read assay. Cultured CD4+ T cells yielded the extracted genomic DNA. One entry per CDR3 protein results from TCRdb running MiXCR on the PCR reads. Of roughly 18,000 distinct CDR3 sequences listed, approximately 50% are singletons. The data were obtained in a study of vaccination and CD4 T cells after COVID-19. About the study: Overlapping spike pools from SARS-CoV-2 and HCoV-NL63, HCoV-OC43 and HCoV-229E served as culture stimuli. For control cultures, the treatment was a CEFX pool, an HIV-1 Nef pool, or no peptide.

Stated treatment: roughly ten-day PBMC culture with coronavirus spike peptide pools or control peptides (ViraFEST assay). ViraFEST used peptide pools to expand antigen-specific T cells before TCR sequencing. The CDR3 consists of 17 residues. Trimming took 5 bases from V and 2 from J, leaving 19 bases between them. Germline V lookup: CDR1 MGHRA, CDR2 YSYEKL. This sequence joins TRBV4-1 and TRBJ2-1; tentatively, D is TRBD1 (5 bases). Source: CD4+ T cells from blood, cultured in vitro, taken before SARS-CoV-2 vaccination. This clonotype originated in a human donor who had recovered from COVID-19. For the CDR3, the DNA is TGCGCCAGCAGCACAAACCCACAGGTAACTACCTACAATGAGCAGTTCTTC. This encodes CASSTNPQVTTYNEQFF.